This is a list of T cell receptor beta chains from one sample in a study of human T cells and chemical hapten exposure. TCRdb re-called the RACE reads through MiXCR, storing one row per CDR3 protein. The table records about 350,000 distinct CDR3 sequences, 4.5% to 5.5% of them present only once. Sequenced here: whole blood, sampled in connection with sensitization to the hapten diphenylcyclopropenone (DPC). The source of these receptors is a woman younger than 30 with alopecia areata. Some clones in this sample may be carry-over from other donors' samples. Both conserved end residues are part of each CDR3. The D gene is left open where the match is weak. Clone size is stated in some rows and not others, as once, few, many or a class when expanded.

V: TRBV29-1
D: TRBD1
size: .
J: TRBJ1-2
DNA: TGCAGCGTTTCCAGGGGGAATGATGACTATGGCTACACCTTC
CDR3: CSVSRGNDDYGYTF

V: TRBV20-1
D: .
size: .
J: TRBJ1-4
DNA: TGCAGTGCTCGGACCGGGAAAAAACTGTTTTTT
CDR3: CSARTGKKLFF

V: TRBV20-1
D: TRBD1
size: few
J: TRBJ2-3
DNA: TGCAGTGCCGCCAGACAGGGTGGCGGCACAGATACGCAGTATTTT
CDR3: CSAARQGGGTDTQYF

V: TRBV19
D: .
size: .
J: TRBJ1-5
DNA: TGTGCCAGTACCTCTCCGTTGGGGGGGGACAATCAGCCCCAGCATTTT
CDR3: CASTSPLGGDNQPQHF

V: TRBV4-3
D: TRBD2
size: .
J: TRBJ2-3
DNA: TGCGCCAGCAGCCAAGATCCGGCTAGCGGGGTCGATACGCAGTATTTT
CDR3: CASSQDPASGVDTQYF

V: TRBV4-1
D: .
size: few
J: TRBJ1-5
DNA: TGCGCCAGCAGCCAATCGGGGGCCAATCAGCCCCAGCATTTT
CDR3: CASSQSGANQPQHF

V: TRBV4-3
D: .
size: few
J: TRBJ2-5
DNA: TGCGCCAGCAGCCAAGATGCACGGGGGCCAGAGACCCAGTACTTC
CDR3: CASSQDARGPETQYF

V: TRBV5-1
D: .
size: .
J: TRBJ1-2
DNA: TGCGCCAGCAGCTTGGAGGGGGTAGGCGGGTATGGCTACACCTTC
CDR3: CASSLEGVGGYGYTF

V: TRBV20-1
D: .
size: few
J: TRBJ2-7
DNA: TGCAGTGCCACAAAGGACGGCCGAGAGCAGTACTTC
CDR3: CSATKDGREQYF

V: TRBV6-6
D: .
size: few
J: TRBJ2-7
DNA: TGTGCCAGCAGTTACTCGGCGGCCTTGAGTATTGGCGAGCAGTACTTC
CDR3: CASSYSAALSIGEQYF

V: TRBV6-5
D: TRBD1
size: few
J: TRBJ1-4
DNA: TGTGCCAGCAGTTACCCGATCAGGGGGCGCTTGGGGGTGGGAGCTAATGAAAAACTGTTTTTT
CDR3: CASSYPIRGRLGVGANEKLFF

V: TRBV20-1
D: TRBD1
size: many
J: TRBJ1-1
DNA: TGCAGTGCCAGGGGGCGCGGAGACACTGAAGCTTTCTTT
CDR3: CSARGRGDTEAFF

V: TRBV7-6
D: .
size: many
J: TRBJ2-3
DNA: TGTGCCAGCAGCCTAACCTGGAGAGATACGCAGTATTTT
CDR3: CASSLTWRDTQYF

V: TRBV12-3/TRBV12-4
D: .
size: many
J: TRBJ2-7
DNA: TGTGCCAGCAGTTTACGCAGGGGAATGTACGAGCAGTACTTC
CDR3: CASSLRRGMYEQYF

V: TRBV13
D: .
size: .
J: TRBJ1-4
DNA: TGTGCCAGCAGCTTAGGCCTGGGACTAAATGAAAAACTGTTTTTT
CDR3: CASSLGLGLNEKLFF

V: TRBV9
D: TRBD1
size: .
J: TRBJ2-7
DNA: TGTGCCAGCAGCGCTGGGGACAGGGGGGAGCACGAGCAGTACTTC
CDR3: CASSAGDRGEHEQYF

V: TRBV5-6
D: .
size: many
J: TRBJ2-7
DNA: TGTGCCTCAACAGCTTCCTGGGACATCTACGAGCAGTACTTC
CDR3: CASTASWDIYEQYF

V: TRBV4-1
D: .
size: few
J: TRBJ1-2
DNA: TGCGCCAGCAGCCCCCCCATGGGGGGCGACGGCTACACCTTC
CDR3: CASSPPMGGDGYTF

V: TRBV27
D: .
size: few
J: TRBJ1-6
DNA: TGTGCCAGCAGTGTGGACAGAACTAATTCACCCCTCCACTTT
CDR3: CASSVDRTNSPLHF

V: TRBV20-1
D: TRBD1
size: .
J: TRBJ1-5
DNA: TGCAGTGCTTTCCAGGGGGTTTATAGCAATCAGCCCCAGCATTTT
CDR3: CSAFQGVYSNQPQHF

V: TRBV10-3
D: TRBD1
size: many
J: TRBJ2-1
DNA: TGTGCCATCAGCACGGGACAGGGGGCAGGCAATGAGCAGTTCTTC
CDR3: CAISTGQGAGNEQFF

V: TRBV6-5
D: TRBD1
size: few
J: TRBJ2-7
DNA: TGTGCCAGCAGTCCCTGGGACAGCCCCTACGAGCAGTACTTC
CDR3: CASSPWDSPYEQYF

V: TRBV4-1
D: TRBD2
size: .
J: TRBJ2-7
DNA: TGCGCCAGCAGCCGGGTTAGCGGGGCTAGCTCCTACGAGCAGTACTTC
CDR3: CASSRVSGASSYEQYF

V: TRBV14
D: .
size: many
J: TRBJ2-3
DNA: TGTGCCAGCTCAAGTCCCCGGACTACCACAGATACGCAGTATTTT
CDR3: CASSSPRTTTDTQYF

V: TRBV15
D: .
size: few
J: TRBJ1-5
DNA: TGTGCCACCAGCAGAGAACAGGTCATCAATCAGCCCCAGCATTTT
CDR3: CATSREQVINQPQHF

V: TRBV20-1
D: .
size: .
J: TRBJ2-7
DNA: TGCAGTGCCCTGCTGGGGGGGCCTTACGAGCAGTACTTC
CDR3: CSALLGGPYEQYF

V: TRBV7-2
D: TRBD1
size: many
J: TRBJ1-5
DNA: TGTGCCAGCAGCTTAGGACAAACAGGGGGCAATCAGCCCCAGCATTTT
CDR3: CASSLGQTGGNQPQHF

V: TRBV10-3
D: TRBD1
size: .
J: TRBJ1-2
DNA: TGTGCCATCAGTGAGACTCCGACAGGGACAAATGGCTACACCTTC
CDR3: CAISETPTGTNGYTF

V: TRBV10-3
D: .
size: .
J: TRBJ2-6
DNA: TGTGCCATCCACGGCTCTGGGGCCAACGTCCTGACTTTC
CDR3: CAIHGSGANVLTF

V: TRBV12-3/TRBV12-4
D: TRBD1
size: .
J: TRBJ1-4
DNA: TGTGCCAGCAGGCGGGGACAGGGAAGGAATGAAAAACTGTTTTTT
CDR3: CASRRGQGRNEKLFF

V: TRBV2
D: .
size: .
J: TRBJ2-7
DNA: TGTGCCAGCAGGGCAGCCTACGAGCAGTACTTC
CDR3: CASRAAYEQYF

V: TRBV7-2
D: .
size: many
J: TRBJ2-5
DNA: TGTGCCAGCAGTCCAACTAGAGCCGGGGAGACCCAGTACTTC
CDR3: CASSPTRAGETQYF

V: TRBV24-1
D: .
size: .
J: TRBJ1-3
DNA: TGTGCCACCAGTGATTTATGGAAGGCTGGAAACACCATATATTTT
CDR3: CATSDLWKAGNTIYF

V: TRBV29-1
D: .
size: few
J: TRBJ2-3
DNA: TGCAGCGTTGAATATGCCAGCAGGGCCCCAGATACGCAGTATTTT
CDR3: CSVEYASRAPDTQYF

V: TRBV5-1
D: TRBD1
size: few
J: TRBJ1-6
DNA: TGCGCCAGCAACTATGACAGGGACAATTCACCCCTCCACTTT
CDR3: CASNYDRDNSPLHF

V: TRBV18
D: .
size: few
J: TRBJ2-1
DNA: TGTGCCAGCTCACCACCAGTTTCCTACAATGAGCAGTTCTTC
CDR3: CASSPPVSYNEQFF

V: TRBV6-5
D: .
size: many
J: TRBJ2-1
DNA: TGTGCCAGCAGTACCCGACAGGGAGGCTCCTACAATGAGCAGTTCTTC
CDR3: CASSTRQGGSYNEQFF

V: TRBV27
D: .
size: .
J: TRBJ1-1
DNA: TGTGCCAGCAGTCCCCTTGCGGGGATGAACACTGAAGCTTTCTTT
CDR3: CASSPLAGMNTEAFF

V: TRBV11-2
D: .
size: few
J: TRBJ2-1
DNA: TGTGCCAGCAGCTTAGGAAGATCCCACAATGAGCAGTTCTTC
CDR3: CASSLGRSHNEQFF

V: TRBV5-1
D: TRBD2
size: .
J: TRBJ2-3
DNA: TGCGCCAGCAGCTTGCTCCAAGCGGGGGGGTCAGATACGCAGTATTTT
CDR3: CASSLLQAGGSDTQYF

V: TRBV12-3/TRBV12-4
D: .
size: .
J: TRBJ1-6
DNA: TGTGCCAGCAGTTTATTCTCCAATTCACCCCTCCACTTT
CDR3: CASSLFSNSPLHF

V: TRBV6-2/TRBV6-3
D: TRBD1
size: few
J: TRBJ1-5
DNA: TGTGCCAGCAGACCCGTCCGGACAGGGGGCTCTCAGCCCCAGCATTTT
CDR3: CASRPVRTGGSQPQHF

V: TRBV20-1
D: .
size: few
J: TRBJ2-1
DNA: TGCAGTGCTAGCAACGGGAGCTCCTACAATGAGCAGTTCTTC
CDR3: CSASNGSSYNEQFF

V: TRBV7-6
D: .
size: many
J: TRBJ2-6
DNA: TGTGCCAGCAGCAGGACACCACGCTCTGGGGCCAACGTCCTGACTTTC
CDR3: CASSRTPRSGANVLTF

V: TRBV7-2
D: .
size: .
J: TRBJ2-3
DNA: TGTGCCAGCAGCTTAGTAGTTGCGGGAGATACGCAGTATTTT
CDR3: CASSLVVAGDTQYF

V: TRBV2
D: .
size: .
J: TRBJ2-2
DNA: TGTGCCAGCCAGGGACACTCCGCGAACACCGGGGAGCTGTTTTTT
CDR3: CASQGHSANTGELFF